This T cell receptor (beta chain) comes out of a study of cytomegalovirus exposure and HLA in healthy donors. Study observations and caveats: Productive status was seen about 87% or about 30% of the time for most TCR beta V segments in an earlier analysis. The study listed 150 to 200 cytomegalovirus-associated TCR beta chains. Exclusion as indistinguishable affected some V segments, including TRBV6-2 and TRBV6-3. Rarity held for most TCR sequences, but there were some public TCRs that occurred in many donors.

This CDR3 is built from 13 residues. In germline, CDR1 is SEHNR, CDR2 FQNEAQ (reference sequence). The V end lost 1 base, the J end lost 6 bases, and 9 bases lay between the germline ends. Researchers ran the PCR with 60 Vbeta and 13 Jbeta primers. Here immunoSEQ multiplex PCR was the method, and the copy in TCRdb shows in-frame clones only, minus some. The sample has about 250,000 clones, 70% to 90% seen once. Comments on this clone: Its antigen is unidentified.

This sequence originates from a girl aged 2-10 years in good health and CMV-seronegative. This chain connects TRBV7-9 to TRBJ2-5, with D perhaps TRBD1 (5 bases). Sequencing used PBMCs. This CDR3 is CASSLVGVKTQYF. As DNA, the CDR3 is TGTGCCAGCAGCTTAGTAGGGGTGAAGACCCAGTACTTC. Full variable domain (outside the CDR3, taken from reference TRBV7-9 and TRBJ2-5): DTGVSQNPRHKITKRGQNVTFRCDPISEHNRLYWYRQTLGQGPEFLTYFQNEAQLEKSRLLSDRFSAERPKGSFSTLEIQRTEQGDSAMYLCASSLVGVKTQYFGPGTRLLVL.